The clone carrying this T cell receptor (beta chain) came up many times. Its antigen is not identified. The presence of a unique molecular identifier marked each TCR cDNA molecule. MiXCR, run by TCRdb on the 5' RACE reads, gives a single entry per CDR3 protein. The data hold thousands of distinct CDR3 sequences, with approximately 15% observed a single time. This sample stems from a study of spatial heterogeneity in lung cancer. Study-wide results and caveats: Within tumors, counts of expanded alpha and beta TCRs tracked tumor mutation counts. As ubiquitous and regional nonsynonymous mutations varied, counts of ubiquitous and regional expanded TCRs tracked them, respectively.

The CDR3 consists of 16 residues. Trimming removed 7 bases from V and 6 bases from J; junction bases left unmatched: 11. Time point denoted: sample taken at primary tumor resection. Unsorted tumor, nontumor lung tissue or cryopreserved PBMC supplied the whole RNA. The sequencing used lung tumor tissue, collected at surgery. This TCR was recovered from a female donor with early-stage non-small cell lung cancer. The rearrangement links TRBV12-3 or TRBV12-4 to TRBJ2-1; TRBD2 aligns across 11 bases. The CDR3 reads CASTKETSGAFNEQFF. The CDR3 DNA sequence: TGTGCCAGCACCAAGGAGACTAGCGGGGCGTTCAATGAGCAGTTCTTC.